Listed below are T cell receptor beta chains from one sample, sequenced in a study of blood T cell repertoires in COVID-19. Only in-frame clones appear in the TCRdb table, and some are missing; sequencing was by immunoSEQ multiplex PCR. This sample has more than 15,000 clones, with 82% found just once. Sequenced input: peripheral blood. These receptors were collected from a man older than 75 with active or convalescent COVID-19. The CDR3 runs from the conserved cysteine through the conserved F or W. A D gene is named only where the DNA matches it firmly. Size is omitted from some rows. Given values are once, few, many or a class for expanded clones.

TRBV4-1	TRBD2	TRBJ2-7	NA	TGCGCCAGCAGCCGCCCGACTAGCGGGGGAGGATACGAGCAGTACTTC	CASSRPTSGGGYEQYF
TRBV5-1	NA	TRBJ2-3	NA	TGCGCCAGCTCTCCCTCCCCCGGAGATACGCAGTATTTT	CASSPSPGDTQYF
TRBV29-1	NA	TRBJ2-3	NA	TGCAGCGTTGAAGGAACTTATACCGGGACATTTCTAACAGATACGCAGTATTTT	CSVEGTYTGTFLTDTQYF
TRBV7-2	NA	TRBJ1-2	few	TGTGCCAGCAGCTCCCCAAGAGTTTATGGCTACACCTTC	CASSSPRVYGYTF
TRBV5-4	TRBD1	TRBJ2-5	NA	TGTGCCAGCAGCTGGATACAGGGGCGCGGAGAGACCCAGTACTTC	CASSWIQGRGETQYF
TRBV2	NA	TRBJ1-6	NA	TGTGCCAGCAAGGACAAATATAATTCACCCCTCCACTTT	CASKDKYNSPLHF
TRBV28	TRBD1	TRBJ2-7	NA	TGTGCCAGCAGTTCCCGCCGGGACAGGGTGCACGAGCAGTACTTC	CASSSRRDRVHEQYF
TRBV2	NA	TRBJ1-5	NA	TGTGCCAGCAGTGATCGTCAGGGATATCAGCCCCAGCATTTT	CASSDRQGYQPQHF
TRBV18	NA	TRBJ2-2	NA	TGTGCCAGCTCACCACGGGAGGATAGCACCGGGGAGCTGTTTTTT	CASSPREDSTGELFF
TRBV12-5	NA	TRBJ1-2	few	TGTGCTAGTGGCGGGGACTTGACGCGGTGGGGCTACACCTTC	CASGGDLTRWGYTF
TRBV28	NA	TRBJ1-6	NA	TGTGCCAGCAGTCCAGGGGTCAATACCCTTTCACCCCTCCACTTT	CASSPGVNTLSPLHF
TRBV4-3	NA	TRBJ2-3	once	TGCGCCAGCAGCCGGGAGGATACAGATACGCAGTATTTT	CASSREDTDTQYF
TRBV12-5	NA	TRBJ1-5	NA	TGTGCTAGTGGTTTGGCTGTATGGGGGAGGGGAATGGGCAATCAGCCCCAGCATTTT	CASGLAVWGRGMGNQPQHF
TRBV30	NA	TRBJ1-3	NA	TGTGCCTGGAGCAGGATGAGCTCTGGAAACACCATATATTTT	CAWSRMSSGNTIYF
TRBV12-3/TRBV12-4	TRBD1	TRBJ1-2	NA	TGTGCCAGCAGTCAGGGGGCGTCCTATGGCTACACCTTC	CASSQGASYGYTF
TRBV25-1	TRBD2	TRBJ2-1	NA	TGTGCCAGCAGTACACTAGCGGGGGCAGGGGAGCAGTTCTTC	CASSTLAGAGEQFF
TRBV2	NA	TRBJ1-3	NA	TGTGCCAGCAGTGCCCAGGGATCCGGAAACACCATATATTTT	CASSAQGSGNTIYF
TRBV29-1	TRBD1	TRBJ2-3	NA	TGCAGCGTCGCCGGGACAGGGAGCACAGATACGCAGTATTTT	CSVAGTGSTDTQYF
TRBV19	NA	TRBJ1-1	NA	TGTGCCAGTAGTATTCGGGGGGCCACTGAAGCTTTCTTT	CASSIRGATEAFF
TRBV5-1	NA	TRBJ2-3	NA	TGCGCCAGCAGGCGTGGGACACCAGTTAGCACAGATACGCAGTATTTT	CASRRGTPVSTDTQYF
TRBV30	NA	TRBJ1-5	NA	TGTGCCTGGAGCTCCCCCGGGAGGGCGGATCAGCCCCAGCATTTT	CAWSSPGRADQPQHF
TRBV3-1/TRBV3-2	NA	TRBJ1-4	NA	TGTGCCAGCAGCCGGCTGGAGGAAAAACTGTTTTTT	CASSRLEEKLFF
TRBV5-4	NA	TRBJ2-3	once	TGTGCCAGCAGCTTGGGTGCTAGCCTTACAGATACGCAGTATTTT	CASSLGASLTDTQYF
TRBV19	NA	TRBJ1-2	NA	TGTGCCAGTAGTACCGTCGAAGATTCGCAGGGCTACACCTTC	CASSTVEDSQGYTF
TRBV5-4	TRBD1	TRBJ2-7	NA	TGTGCCAGCAGCTTTGACAGGGACTACGAGCAGTACTTC	CASSFDRDYEQYF
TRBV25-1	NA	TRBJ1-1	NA	TGTGCCAGCAGTGTTCCACAGGGTGAAGCTTTCTTT	CASSVPQGEAFF
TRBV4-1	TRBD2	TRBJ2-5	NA	TGCGCCAGCAGCCCGCGATCTAGCGGGGGGGCCAGGGAGACCCAGTACTTC	CASSPRSSGGARETQYF
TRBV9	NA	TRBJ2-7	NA	TGTGCCAGCAGCGTATCTCCGGACAACTACGAGCAGTACTTC	CASSVSPDNYEQYF
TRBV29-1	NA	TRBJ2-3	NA	TGCAGCGCCGCAGGGATTTCGAGCACAGATACGCAGTATTTT	CSAAGISSTDTQYF
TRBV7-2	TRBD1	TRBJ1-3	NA	TGTGCCAGCAGCTTAGCCGGGACAGGGCCTGGAAACACCATATATTTT	CASSLAGTGPGNTIYF
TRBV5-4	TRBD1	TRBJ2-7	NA	TGTGCCAGCAGCCACCAGGACAGGGCCTACGAGCAGTACTTC	CASSHQDRAYEQYF
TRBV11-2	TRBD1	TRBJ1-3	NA	TGTGCCAGCAGCTCACGAATAGGACAGGCCGACTCTGGAAACACCATATATTTT	CASSSRIGQADSGNTIYF
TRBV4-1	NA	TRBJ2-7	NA	TGCGCCAGCAGCCAAGACCTCTACGAGCAGTACTTC	CASSQDLYEQYF
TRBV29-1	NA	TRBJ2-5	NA	TGCAGCGTTGTGGGCTCCCAAGAGACCCAGTACTTC	CSVVGSQETQYF
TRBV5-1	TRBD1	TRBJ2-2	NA	TGCGCCAGCAGCTTGGCGGACAGGCCCACCGGGGAGCTGTTTTTT	CASSLADRPTGELFF
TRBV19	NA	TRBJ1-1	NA	TGTGCCAGTAGTATATTTCCGGGCACTGAAGCTTTCTTT	CASSIFPGTEAFF
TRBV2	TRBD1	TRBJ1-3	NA	TGTGCCAGCAGCGGGGGACAGGGGGCATTCGGCTCTGGAAACACCATATATTTT	CASSGGQGAFGSGNTIYF
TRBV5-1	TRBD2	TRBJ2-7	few	TGCGCCAGCAGCATAGGGACTAGCGGGGGCTCGGAGGAGCAGTACTTC	CASSIGTSGGSEEQYF
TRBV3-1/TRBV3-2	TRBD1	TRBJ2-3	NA	TGTGCCAGCAGCCAAGGACAGGGGGTTCAAGATACGCAGTATTTT	CASSQGQGVQDTQYF
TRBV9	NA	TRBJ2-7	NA	TGTGCCAGCAGCGTAGACTCAGGGTACGAGCAGTACTTC	CASSVDSGYEQYF
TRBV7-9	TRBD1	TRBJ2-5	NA	TGTGCCAGCAGCTACGGACAGGACCAAGAGACCCAGTACTTC	CASSYGQDQETQYF
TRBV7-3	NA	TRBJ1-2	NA	TGTGCCAGCAGCTTAGGACTCAACTATGGCTACACCTTC	CASSLGLNYGYTF
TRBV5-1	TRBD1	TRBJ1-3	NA	TGCGCCAGCAGCTTGGGACCGGGACAGGGCGCAGGAAACACCATATATTTT	CASSLGPGQGAGNTIYF
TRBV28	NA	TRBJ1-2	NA	TGTGCCAGCCGTCGCGGGTGGGATCCTACATCTCCGGACTATGGCTACACCTTC	CASRRGWDPTSPDYGYTF
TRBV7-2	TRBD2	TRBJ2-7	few	TGTGCCAGCAGCGTCGCAGCGGGGGGGTTTTACGAGCAGTACTTC	CASSVAAGGFYEQYF
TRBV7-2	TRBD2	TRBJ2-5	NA	TGTGCCAGCAGCCAATCCGTTGGGCGGGGGGGCCAAGAGACCCAGTACTTC	CASSQSVGRGGQETQYF
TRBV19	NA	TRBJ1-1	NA	TGTGCCAGTAGTATAGCGTACAGGAACACTGAAGCTTTCTTT	CASSIAYRNTEAFF
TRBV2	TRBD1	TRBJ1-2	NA	TGTGCCAGCAGTGCTGACAGGGAGTATGGCTACACCTTC	CASSADREYGYTF
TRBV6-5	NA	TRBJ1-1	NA	TGTGCCAGCAACTCAGGGATCGCTGAAGCTTTCTTT	CASNSGIAEAFF
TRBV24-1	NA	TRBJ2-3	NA	TGTGCCACCAGTGATGAGAGGGGGATGAGCACAGATACGCAGTATTTT	CATSDERGMSTDTQYF
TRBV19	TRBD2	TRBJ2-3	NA	TGTGCCAGTAGTTCCACCCGCCGGTCTAGCGGGTATAAAACAGATACGCAGTATTTT	CASSSTRRSSGYKTDTQYF
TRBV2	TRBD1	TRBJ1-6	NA	TGTGCCAGCCGGACAGGGTGGGATTCACCCCTCCACTTT	CASRTGWDSPLHF